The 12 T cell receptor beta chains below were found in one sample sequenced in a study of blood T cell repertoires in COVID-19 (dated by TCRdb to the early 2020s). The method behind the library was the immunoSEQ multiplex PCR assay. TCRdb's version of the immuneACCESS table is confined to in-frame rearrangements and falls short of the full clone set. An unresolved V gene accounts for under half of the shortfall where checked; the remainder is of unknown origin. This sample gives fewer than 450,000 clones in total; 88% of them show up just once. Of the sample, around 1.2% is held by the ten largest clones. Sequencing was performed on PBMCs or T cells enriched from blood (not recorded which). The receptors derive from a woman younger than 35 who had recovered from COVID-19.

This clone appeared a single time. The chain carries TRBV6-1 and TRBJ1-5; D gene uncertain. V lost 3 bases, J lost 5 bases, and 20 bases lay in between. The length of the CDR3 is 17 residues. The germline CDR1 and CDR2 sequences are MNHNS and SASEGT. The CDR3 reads CASSEVFIGIIDQPQHF. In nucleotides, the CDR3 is TGTGCCAGCAGTGAGGTATTTATCGGGATCATCGATCAGCCCCAGCATTTT.

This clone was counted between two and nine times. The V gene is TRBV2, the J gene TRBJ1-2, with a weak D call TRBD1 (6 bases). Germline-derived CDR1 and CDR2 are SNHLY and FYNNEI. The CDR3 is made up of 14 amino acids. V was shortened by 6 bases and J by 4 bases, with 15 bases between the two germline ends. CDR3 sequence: CASREQGGIYGYTF. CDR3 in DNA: TGTGCCAGCAGGGAACAGGGTGGGATCTATGGCTACACCTTC.

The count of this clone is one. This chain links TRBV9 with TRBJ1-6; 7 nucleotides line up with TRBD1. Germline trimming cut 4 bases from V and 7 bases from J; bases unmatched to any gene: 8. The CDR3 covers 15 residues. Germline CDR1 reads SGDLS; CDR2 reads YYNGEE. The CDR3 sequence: CASSKVGGQNSPLHF. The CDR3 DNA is TGTGCCAGCAGCAAAGTCGGGGGACAGAATTCACCCCTCCACTTT.

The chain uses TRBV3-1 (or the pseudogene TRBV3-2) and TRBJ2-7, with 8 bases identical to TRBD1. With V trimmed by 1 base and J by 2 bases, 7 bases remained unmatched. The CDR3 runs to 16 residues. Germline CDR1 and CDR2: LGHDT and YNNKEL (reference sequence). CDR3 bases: TGTGCCAGCAGCCAAGCGGCCGGGACAGGAACCTACGAGCAGTACTTC. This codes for CASSQAAGTGTYEQYF.

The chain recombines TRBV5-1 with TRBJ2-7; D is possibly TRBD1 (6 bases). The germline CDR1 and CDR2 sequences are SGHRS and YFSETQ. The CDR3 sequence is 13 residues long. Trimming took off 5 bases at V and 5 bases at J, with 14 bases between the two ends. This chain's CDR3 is CASRSQGGDEQYF. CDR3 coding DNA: TGCGCCAGCAGGTCACAGGGTGGGGACGAGCAGTACTTC.

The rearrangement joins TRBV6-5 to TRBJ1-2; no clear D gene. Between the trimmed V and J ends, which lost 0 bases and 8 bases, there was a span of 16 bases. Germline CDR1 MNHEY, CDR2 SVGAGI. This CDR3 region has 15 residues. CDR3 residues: CASSYSTNIYAGYTF. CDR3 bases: TGTGCCAGCAGTTACTCAACGAATATCTATGCGGGCTACACCTTC.

The CDR3 DNA reads TGTGCCAGTTCCTGGACAGGGGGTGAAAAACTGTTTTTT. It specifies CASSWTGGEKLFF. The chain carries TRBV19 and TRBJ1-4; 10 bases match TRBD1. J gave up 7 bases and V 8 bases, and 4 bases lay outside the gene matches. CDR3 length equals 13 residues. CDR1 LNHDA and CDR2 SQIVND come from the germline V gene (reference sequence). Full variable domain (rest looked up from reference TRBV19 and TRBJ1-4): DGGITQSPKYLFRKEGQNVTLSCEQNLNHDAMYWYRQDPGQGLRLIYYSQIVNDFQKGDIAEGYSVSREKKESFPLTVTSAQKNPTAFYLCASSWTGGEKLFFGSGTQLSVL.

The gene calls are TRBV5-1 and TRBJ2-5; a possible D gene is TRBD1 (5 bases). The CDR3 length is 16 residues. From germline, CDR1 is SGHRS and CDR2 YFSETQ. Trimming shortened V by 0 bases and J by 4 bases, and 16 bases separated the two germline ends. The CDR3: CASSLGARDFRETQYF. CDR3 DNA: TGCGCCAGCAGCTTGGGGGCCAGGGATTTTAGAGAGACCCAGTACTTC.

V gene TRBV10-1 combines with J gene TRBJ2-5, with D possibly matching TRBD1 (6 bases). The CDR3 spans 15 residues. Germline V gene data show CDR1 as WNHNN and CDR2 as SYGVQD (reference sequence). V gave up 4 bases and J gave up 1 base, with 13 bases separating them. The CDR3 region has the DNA TGCGCCAGCAGTGGTCATAGGGGGTCCCAAGAGACCCAGTACTTC. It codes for CASSGHRGSQETQYF.

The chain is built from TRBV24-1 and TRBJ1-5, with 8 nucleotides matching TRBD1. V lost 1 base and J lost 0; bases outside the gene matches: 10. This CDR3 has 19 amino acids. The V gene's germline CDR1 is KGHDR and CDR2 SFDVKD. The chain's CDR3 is CATSDFPRQGPYSNQPQHF. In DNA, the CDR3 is TGTGCCACCAGTGATTTCCCCCGACAGGGGCCGTATAGCAATCAGCCCCAGCATTTT.

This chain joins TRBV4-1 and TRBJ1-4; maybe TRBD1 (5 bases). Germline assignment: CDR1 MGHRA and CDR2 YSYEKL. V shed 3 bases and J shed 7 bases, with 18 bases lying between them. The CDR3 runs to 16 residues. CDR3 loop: CASSHPRGGGSEKLFF. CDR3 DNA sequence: TGCGCCAGCAGCCATCCCCGGGGGGGTGGAAGTGAAAAACTGTTTTTT.

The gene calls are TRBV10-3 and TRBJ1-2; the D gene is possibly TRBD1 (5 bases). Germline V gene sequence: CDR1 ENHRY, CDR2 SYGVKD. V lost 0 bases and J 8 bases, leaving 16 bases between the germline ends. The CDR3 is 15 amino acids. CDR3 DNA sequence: TGTGCCATCAGTGAGTCGACTGGACATCCGGGCGGCTACACCTTC. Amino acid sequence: CAISESTGHPGGYTF.